The text below deals with one T cell receptor (beta chain). The antigen remains undetermined. The data were obtained in a study of T cells in localized non-small cell lung cancer. Study-wide points: Tumor trailed uninvolved adjacent lung in T cell clonality, which peaked there. Investigators sequenced only a single tumor region, leaving heterogeneity possible. For the top 100 tumor clones, a median about 56 also appeared in adjacent lung. An association was observed between higher blood T cell density and longer overall survival.

The germline V gene encodes CDR1 LNHNV and CDR2 YYDKDF (reference sequence). This CDR3 is built from 17 residues. V lost 3 bases and J 6 bases, leaving 20 bases between the germline ends. The data were produced by immunoSEQ multiplex PCR, yet TCRdb's version contains in-frame clones alone and is incomplete. Of around 100,000 clones in the sample, about 87% are singletons; the top ten hold around 15%. The sequence was obtained from a man aged 35-69 years with stage I squamous cell lung carcinoma. The chain has TRBV15 and TRBJ1-4, with TRBD1 as a possible D gene (5 bases). The material sequenced was peripheral blood, taken before any cancer treatment. The CDR3 DNA sequence: TGTGCCACCAGCAGGGGTAGCGGGACTACTATTCATGAAAAACTGTTTTTT. Translation: CATSRGSGTTIHEKLFF. Combining the CDR3 with reference TRBV15 and TRBJ1-4 gives the whole variable domain DAMVIQNPRYQVTQFGKPVTLSCSQTLNHNVMYWYQQKSSQAPKLLFHYYDKDFNNEADTPDNFQSRRPNTSFCFLDIRSPGLGDTAMYLCATSRGSGTTIHEKLFFGSGTQLSVL.